These 20 T cell receptor beta chains were sequenced from one sample in a study of T-cell memory formation after mild COVID-19 (dated by TCRdb to about 2021). The library came from 5' RACE. The listed sequencing device is Illumina NovaSeq 6000. TCRdb passed the public sequencing reads through fastp at Q25 and MiXCR, retaining productive beta sequences. CDR3 protein duplicates are merged, each entry listing the most common genes and DNA. The sample yields approximately 250,000 distinct CDR3 sequences; around 16% were counted once. The top ten clonotypes cover around 23% of the sample. The sample comprised PBMCs or a T cell subset sorted from them (not recorded which). These receptors were taken from a man aged 18 to 35 who had mild COVID-19 (a few samples of this study predate the infection). The sample titles of this study are shuffled in the database, so cell type and time point are left out; the donor was told from shared clones.

The chain is built from TRBV15 and TRBJ2-2; the match to TRBD1 covers 10 bases. Trimming removed 0 bases from V and 7 bases from J; junction bases left unmatched: 8. The V gene's germline CDR1 is LNHNV and CDR2 YYDKDF (reference sequence). CDR3 size: 17 residues. The CDR3 region has the DNA TGTGCCACCAGCAGAGATCTGACAGGGGGCAGTGGCGGGGAGCTGTTTTTT. It is translated as CATSRDLTGGSGGELFF.

V usage is TRBV5-1 and J usage is TRBJ2-7, with D perhaps TRBD1 (6 bases). Germline CDR1 is SGHRS and CDR2 is YFSETQ. Trimming removed 2 bases at V and 3 bases at J, with 12 bases between. The CDR3 length is 14 residues. The CDR3 loop is CASSLTGLDYEQYV. CDR3 coding DNA: TGCGCCAGCAGCTTAACAGGGCTCGACTACGAGCAGTACGTC.

This clonotype showed up just a few times. The chain couples TRBV6-6 to TRBJ2-5; TRBD2 matches 8 bases. V lost 6 bases to trimming and J lost 5 bases; unmatched junction nucleotides: 5. There are 13 residues in the CDR3. Per the germline V gene, CDR1 is MNHNY and CDR2 is SVGAGI (reference sequence). CDR3 amino acids: CASSPGGRETQYF. The CDR3 DNA sequence: TGTGCCAGCAGCCCGGGGGGGCGCGAGACCCAGTACTTC.

In DNA form, the CDR3 reads TGCAGTGCCCCCACAGGGGGCGGCCAAGAGACCCAGTACTTC. It specifies CSAPTGGGQETQYF. The V and J genes are TRBV20-1 and TRBJ2-5, with 9 nucleotides matching TRBD1. This CDR3 has 14 amino acids. From germline, CDR1 is DFQATT and CDR2 SNEGSKA (reference sequence). Trimming took 6 bases from V and 1 from J; bases not matched to a gene: 6.

Only a few counts were recorded for this clonotype. V and J are TRBV7-9 and TRBJ2-3; D uncertain. Germline CDR1 SEHNR, CDR2 FQNEAQ (reference sequence). This CDR3 region has 13 residues. V was shortened by 9 bases and J by 2 bases, with 12 bases between the two germline ends. CDR3 protein: CASGWSHTDTQYF. CDR3 nucleotide sequence: TGTGCCAGTGGTTGGAGTCACACAGATACGCAGTATTTT.

Ten or more counts support this clonotype. The genes are TRBV2 and TRBJ2-5; D is unclear. CDR1 SNHLY and CDR2 FYNNEI come from the germline V gene. Between the trimmed V and J ends, which lost 2 bases and 1 base, there was a span of 5 bases. The CDR3 has 13 residues. The CDR3 is CASSEISQETQYF. DNA of the CDR3: TGTGCCAGCAGTGAAATCAGCCAAGAGACCCAGTACTTC.

This clonotype appeared a few times. This chain uses TRBV20-1 with TRBJ1-1; 9 bases are shared with TRBD1. V trimming: 4 bases; J trimming: 12 bases; junction bases outside the gene matches: 12. Germline-derived CDR1 and CDR2 are DFQATT and SNEGSKA (reference sequence). This CDR3 spans 13 amino acids. CDR3 protein: CSATSGTGRVTFF. The CDR3 nucleotides are TGCAGTGCTACATCCGGGACAGGGAGGGTAACTTTCTTT.

The chain is built from TRBV7-3 and TRBJ2-3; TRBD2 agrees at 9 bases. Germline V gene lookup returns CDR1 SGHTA and CDR2 FQGTGA. The junction had 5 bases not matched to a gene; V was cut back by 2 bases and J by 5 bases. The CDR3 consists of 15 residues. The CDR3 sequence is CASSLGSGGIDTQYF. The CDR3 coding sequence is TGTGCCAGCAGCTTAGGTAGCGGGGGCATAGATACGCAGTATTTT.

The chain recombines TRBV6-2 or TRBV6-3 with TRBJ2-5; a weak D match, TRBD2 (5 bases). The ends were cut back, 10 bases at V and 1 base at J, with 10 bases in the middle. Germline assignment: CDR1 MNHEY and CDR2 SVGEGT. The CDR3 sequence is 12 residues long. CDR3 region: CAIGLRQETQYF. The CDR3 DNA follows: TGTGCCATAGGACTCCGCCAAGAGACCCAGTACTTC.

This clonotype was counted only a few times. V and J are TRBV29-1 and TRBJ2-1, with TRBD2 as a possible D gene (6 bases). With 4 bases removed from V and 5 bases from J, the gap between germline ends came to 21 bases. Germline V lookup: CDR1 SQVTM, CDR2 ANQGSEA. This CDR3 is 16 amino acids long. The CDR3 region has the DNA TGCAGCGTTGTCGGGTTGGGGGGATCGAGGGACAATGAGCAGTTCTTC. It specifies CSVVGLGGSRDNEQFF.

This clonotype came up a few times. The genes are TRBV5-1 and TRBJ1-1; 11 bases fit TRBD1. There are 17 residues in the CDR3. The germline CDR1 and CDR2 sequences are SGHRS and YFSETQ. V shed 4 bases, J shed 4 bases, and the junction held 12 bases outside the gene matches. The CDR3: CASSRGQGAISSTEAFF. CDR3 nucleotides: TGCGCCAGCAGCAGAGGACAGGGGGCGATTTCTAGCACTGAAGCTTTCTTT.

This clonotype appeared a few times. The chain has TRBV6-5 and TRBJ1-2; TRBD1 matches 9 bases. V gave up 4 bases and J gave up 6 bases; unmatched junction bases: 3. The CDR3 contains 13 residues. Germline V gene lookup returns CDR1 MNHEY and CDR2 SVGAGI. The CDR3 DNA reads as TGTGCCAGCAGTTGGGGGACAGGGAATGGCTACACCTTC. This encodes CASSWGTGNGYTF.

V usage is TRBV5-1 and J usage is TRBJ1-6, with D uncertain. Germline V gene sequence: CDR1 SGHRS, CDR2 YFSETQ. V dropped 0 bases and J dropped 8 bases, with 6 bases sitting between them. The CDR3 sequence is 13 residues long. The CDR3 sequence is CASSLGQDSPLHF. The CDR3 region has the DNA TGCGCCAGCAGCTTGGGGCAGGATTCACCCCTCCACTTT.

This clonotype has ten or more counts. V is TRBV23-1 and J is TRBJ2-7; 8 nucleotides line up with TRBD1. TRBV23-1 carries the ORF label, with uncertain function. The CDR3 has 15 residues. The junction had 14 bases not matched to a gene; V was cut back by 7 bases and J by 6 bases. CDR3 DNA sequence: TGCGCCAGCATACTACGGACAGGGAAAGCGCGCGAGCAGTACGTC. Protein product: CASILRTGKAREQYV.

The rearrangement uses TRBV10-3 and TRBJ2-5; D gene uncertain. The CDR3 runs 11 residues. V was pared by 2 bases and J by 4 bases, with 2 bases between. Germline V CDR1 and CDR2: ENHRY, SYGVKD. The CDR3 DNA follows: TGTGCCATCAGTGAGCGAGAGACCCAGTACTTC. Translated: CAISERETQYF.

There are a few counts of this clonotype. The J gene is TRBJ2-7, the V gene TRBV20-1; no reliable D call. Deletions cut 6 bases from V and 6 bases from J, with 24 bases between. From germline, CDR1 is DFQATT and CDR2 SNEGSKA (reference sequence). The CDR3 spans 15 residues. The CDR3, as DNA: TGCAGTGCCGAGCCCGAGGCCTCTCATTCGGTCGAGCAGTACTTC. Translated, it gives CSAEPEASHSVEQYF.

This clonotype turned up a few times. This chain joins TRBV7-2 and TRBJ2-5; possibly TRBD1 or TRBD2 for D (5 bases each). Germline assignment: CDR1 SGHTA and CDR2 FQGNSA. This CDR3 contains 14 residues. The ends were cut back, 2 bases at V and 5 bases at J, with 12 bases in the middle. The CDR3 protein is CASSLYRGGETQYF. Here the CDR3 DNA reads TGTGCCAGCAGCTTATACCGGGGCGGTGAGACCCAGTACTTC. The variable domain in full, with the rest retrieved from reference TRBV7-2 and TRBJ2-5, is GAGVSQSPSNKVTEKGKDVELRCDPISGHTALYWYRQSLGQGLEFLIYFQGNSAPDKSGLPSDRFSAERTGGSVSTLTIQRTQQEDSAVYLCASSLYRGGETQYFGPGTRLLVL.

In its sample, this clonotype was seen a few times. The chain carries TRBV7-2 and TRBJ2-1; maybe TRBD1 (5 bases). The V gene's germline CDR1 is SGHTA and CDR2 FQGNSA. V was clipped by 2 bases and J by 0 bases, with 14 bases between them. The CDR3 spans 17 residues. CDR3 in amino acids: CASSLRQLGFSYNEQFF. Here the CDR3 DNA reads TGTGCCAGCAGCTTACGACAGTTGGGGTTCTCCTACAATGAGCAGTTCTTC.

The V and J genes are TRBV9 and TRBJ2-5; 11 nucleotides line up with TRBD1. This CDR3 contains 16 residues. Germline-derived CDR1 and CDR2 are SGDLS and YYNGEE. J gave up 4 bases and V 0 bases, and 5 bases lay outside the gene matches. CDR3 sequence (DNA): TGTGCCAGCAGCGTAGATGGACAGGGGGCTTTAGAGACCCAGTACTTC. Translating it yields CASSVDGQGALETQYF.

V and J are TRBV20-1 and TRBJ2-6, with D possibly being TRBD1 (5 bases). The CDR3 loop spans 15 amino acids. Germline assignment: CDR1 DFQATT and CDR2 SNEGSKA (reference sequence). Trimming cost V 3 bases and J 2 bases, with 11 bases left between them. The CDR3 spells CSASFRETGANVLTF. CDR3 DNA: TGCAGTGCTAGTTTCAGGGAAACTGGGGCCAACGTCCTGACTTTC.